Sequencing of this T cell receptor beta chain was carried out in a study of spatial heterogeneity in lung cancer. Indicated time point: blood at routine non-recurrence follow-up after resection. In each case, whole RNA from tumor, nontumor lung or frozen PBMC was sequenced unsorted. V lost 2 bases, J lost 0 bases, and 12 bases lay in between. Looked up from germline, CDR1 is SNHLY and CDR2 is FYNNEI. The CDR3 is 16 amino acids. TCRdb re-called the 5' RACE reads with MiXCR, one entry per CDR3 protein. The sample lists 15,000 to 20,000 distinct CDR3 sequences, 9.2% occurring once. The specimen comprised PBMCs, sampled at follow-up. This clonotype was sampled from a male donor with early-stage non-small cell lung cancer. The rearrangement joins TRBV2 to TRBJ2-3, with D unresolved. CDR3 nucleotide sequence: TGTGCCAGCAGTGAACTAGGATCTACTAGCACAGATACGCAGTATTTT. Protein product: CASSELGSTSTDTQYF.